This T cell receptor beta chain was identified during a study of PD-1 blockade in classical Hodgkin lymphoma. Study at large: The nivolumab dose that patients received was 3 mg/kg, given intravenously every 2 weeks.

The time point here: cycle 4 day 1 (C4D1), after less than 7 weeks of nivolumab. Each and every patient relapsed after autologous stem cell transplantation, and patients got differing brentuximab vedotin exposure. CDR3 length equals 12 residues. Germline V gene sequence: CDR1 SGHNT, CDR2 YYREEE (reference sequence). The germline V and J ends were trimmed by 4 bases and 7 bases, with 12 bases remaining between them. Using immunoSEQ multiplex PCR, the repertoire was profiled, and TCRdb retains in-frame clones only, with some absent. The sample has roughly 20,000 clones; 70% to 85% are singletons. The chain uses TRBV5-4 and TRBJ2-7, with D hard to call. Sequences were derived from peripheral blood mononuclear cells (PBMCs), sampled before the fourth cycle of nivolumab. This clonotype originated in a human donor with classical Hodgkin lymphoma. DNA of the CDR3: TGTGCCAGCAGCAAACCTCTCAGGGAGCAGTACTTC. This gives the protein CASSKPLREQYF.